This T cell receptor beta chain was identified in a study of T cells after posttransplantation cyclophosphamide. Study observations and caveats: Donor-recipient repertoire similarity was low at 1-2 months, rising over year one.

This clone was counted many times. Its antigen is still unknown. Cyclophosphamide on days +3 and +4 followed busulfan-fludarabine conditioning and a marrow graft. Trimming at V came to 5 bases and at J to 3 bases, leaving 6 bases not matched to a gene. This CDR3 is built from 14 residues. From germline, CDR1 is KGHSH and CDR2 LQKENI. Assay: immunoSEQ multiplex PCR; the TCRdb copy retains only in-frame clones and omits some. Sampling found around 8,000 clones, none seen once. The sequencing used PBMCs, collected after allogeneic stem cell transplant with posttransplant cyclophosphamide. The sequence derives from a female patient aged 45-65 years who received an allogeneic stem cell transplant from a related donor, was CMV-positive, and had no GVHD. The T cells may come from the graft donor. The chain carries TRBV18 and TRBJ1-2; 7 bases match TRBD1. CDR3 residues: CASSSGTEYYGYTF. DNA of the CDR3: TGTGCCAGCTCATCCGGGACAGAGTACTATGGCTACACCTTC.